The 29 T cell receptor beta chains given below trace back to one sample, sequenced in a study of blood T cell repertoires in COVID-19. TCRdb's copy holds only in-frame clones and misses some; the assay was immunoSEQ multiplex PCR. The sample includes fewer than 300,000 clones, approximately 83% of them seen just once. The sample consisted of peripheral blood. Receptors were obtained from a human donor in a cohort sampled during active COVID-19.

The sample holds one count of this clone. The chain carries TRBV27 and TRBJ1-5; a possible D gene is TRBD1 (5 bases). Per the germline V gene, CDR1 is MNHEY and CDR2 is SMNVEV (reference sequence). This CDR3 is 14 amino acids long. V gave up 7 bases and J gave up 0 bases, with 10 bases separating them. CDR3 region: CASKGSHSNQPQHF. The CDR3 region has the DNA TGTGCCAGCAAGGGGTCTCATAGCAATCAGCCCCAGCATTTT.

V gene TRBV11-2 combines with J gene TRBJ1-1; D is perhaps TRBD1 (5 bases). CDR1 and CDR2 from the germline V gene are SGHAT and FQNNGV. Trimming stripped 0 bases from V and 9 bases from J, with 11 bases between. The CDR3 has 13 amino acids. Here the CDR3 reads CASSLDREGKAFF. CDR3 coding DNA: TGTGCCAGCAGCTTAGACCGGGAGGGGAAAGCTTTCTTT.

The chain joins TRBV11-2 to TRBJ2-7; TRBD1 aligns across 9 bases. The junction had 8 bases not matched to a gene; V was cut back by 5 bases and J by 3 bases. The germline gives CDR1 SGHAT, CDR2 FQNNGV. CDR3 length equals 15 residues. CDR3 bases: TGTGCCAGCAGCATGACAGGGGGAGCAGTCTACGAGCAGTACTTC. Protein product: CASSMTGGAVYEQYF.

The V and J genes are TRBV19 and TRBJ2-3; D may be TRBD1 (6 bases). CDR1 LNHDA and CDR2 SQIVND come from the germline V gene (reference sequence). The CDR3 covers 12 residues. The V end was cut by 7 bases, the J end by 2 bases, with 7 bases between. In nucleotides, the CDR3 is TGTGCCAGTAACAGGGACACAGATACGCAGTATTTT. Protein sequence: CASNRDTDTQYF. Combining the CDR3 with reference TRBV19 and TRBJ2-3 gives the whole variable domain DGGITQSPKYLFRKEGQNVTLSCEQNLNHDAMYWYRQDPGQGLRLIYYSQIVNDFQKGDIAEGYSVSREKKESFPLTVTSAQKNPTAFYLCASNRDTDTQYFGPGTRLTVL.

This chain joins TRBV4-2 and TRBJ2-7; TRBD1 is a possible D gene (6 bases). CDR3 length: 12 amino acids. The V gene's germline CDR1 is LGHNA and CDR2 YNFKEQ. V lost 3 bases to trimming and J lost 9 bases, with 12 bases between them. CDR3 nucleotide sequence: TGTGCCAGCAGCCAGCCGCAGGGGATGCAGTACTTC. Encoded protein: CASSQPQGMQYF.

The chain combines TRBV19 with TRBJ1-1, with D perhaps TRBD1 (6 bases). Germline V CDR1 and CDR2: LNHDA, SQIVND (reference sequence). The CDR3 is made up of 14 amino acids. Trimming removed 6 bases from V and 3 bases from J, with 14 bases in between. The CDR3 DNA follows: TGTGCCAGTAGACTACAGGGACGGGACACTGAAGCTTTCTTT. This translates into CASRLQGRDTEAFF. Based on the CDR3 plus reference TRBV19 and TRBJ1-1, the full variable domain is DGGITQSPKYLFRKEGQNVTLSCEQNLNHDAMYWYRQDPGQGLRLIYYSQIVNDFQKGDIAEGYSVSREKKESFPLTVTSAQKNPTAFYLCASRLQGRDTEAFFGQGTRLTVV.

This chain joins TRBV2 and TRBJ2-7; D unclear. The germline CDR1 and CDR2 sequences are SNHLY and FYNNEI. The CDR3 sequence is 11 residues long. V was clipped by 4 bases and J by 7 bases, with 8 bases between them. The CDR3 is CASSGLREQYF. CDR3 nucleotides: TGTGCCAGCAGTGGCCTGAGGGAGCAGTACTTC.

The rearrangement joins TRBV28 to TRBJ1-5; D gene unclear. Trimming stripped 3 bases from V and 0 bases from J, with 6 bases between. This CDR3 spans 14 amino acids. CDR1 is MDHEN and CDR2 is SYDVKM in the germline V gene. For the CDR3, the DNA is TGTGCCAGCAGTTTCGGTGATAGCAATCAGCCCCAGCATTTT. Protein product: CASSFGDSNQPQHF.

The V gene is TRBV2, the J gene TRBJ2-3, with 7 bases matching TRBD1. Trimming removed 6 bases from V and 2 bases from J; junction bases left unmatched: 5. The germline gives CDR1 SNHLY, CDR2 FYNNEI. There are 14 residues in the CDR3. The CDR3 DNA sequence: TGTGCCAGCAGGATGACAGGGCCCACAGATACGCAGTATTTT. Its protein product is CASRMTGPTDTQYF.

The chain couples TRBV19 to TRBJ2-1, with D perhaps TRBD2 (5 bases). CDR3 size: 14 residues. Germline CDR1 and CDR2: LNHDA and SQIVND (reference sequence). Trimming took off 6 bases at V and 9 bases at J, with 18 bases between the two ends. The CDR3 spells CASRVSAAFGEQFF. CDR3 nucleotides: TGTGCCAGTAGGGTTAGCGCGGCCTTCGGTGAGCAGTTCTTC.

The V gene is TRBV28, the J gene TRBJ1-2; 7 nucleotides agree with TRBD1. Per germline, CDR1 MDHEN and CDR2 SYDVKM. J lost 0 bases, V lost 4 bases, and 11 bases had no gene match. The CDR3 covers 17 residues. The CDR3 loop reads CASSSTRRTGPNYGYTF. The CDR3 DNA reads TGTGCCAGCAGTTCAACGCGGAGGACAGGTCCTAACTATGGCTACACCTTC.

The chain links TRBV4-2 to TRBJ1-5; TRBD1 matches 7 bases. The junction had 6 bases not matched to a gene; V was cut back by 2 bases and J by 11 bases. This CDR3 region has 13 residues. CDR1 and CDR2 from the germline V gene are LGHNA and YNFKEQ. This chain's CDR3 is CASSQRTGKSQHF. DNA for the CDR3: TGTGCCAGCAGCCAACGGACAGGAAAGTCCCAGCATTTT.

The chain carries TRBV7-9 and TRBJ2-7, with 9 bases fitting TRBD1. Trimming cost V 1 base and J 4 bases; bases outside gene matches: 8. The germline CDR1 and CDR2 sequences are SEHNR and FQNEAQ (reference sequence). The CDR3 sequence is 16 residues long. The CDR3 bases are TGTGCCAGCAGCTTAGGAGTGGGCGGACAGGGGTACGAGCAGTACTTC. Its protein product is CASSLGVGGQGYEQYF. The complete variable domain, with remaining parts taken from reference TRBV7-9 and TRBJ2-7, reads DTGVSQNPRHKITKRGQNVTFRCDPISEHNRLYWYRQTLGQGPEFLTYFQNEAQLEKSRLLSDRFSAERPKGSFSTLEIQRTEQGDSAMYLCASSLGVGGQGYEQYFGPGTRLTVT.

The rearrangement uses TRBV7-2 and TRBJ2-7; 8 bases map to TRBD2. V gave up 4 bases and J gave up 5 bases; unmatched junction bases: 7. Germline values: CDR1 SGHTA, CDR2 FQGNSA. CDR3 length: 14 residues. The CDR3 DNA follows: TGTGCCAGCAGCTACGGGACTAGAACACACGAGCAGTACTTC. It encodes CASSYGTRTHEQYF.

The rearrangement uses TRBV28 and TRBJ1-5; D gene ambiguous. The CDR3 extends over 13 amino acids. The germline V gene encodes CDR1 MDHEN and CDR2 SYDVKM. Trimming removed 6 bases at V and 8 bases at J, with 14 bases between. The CDR3 reads CASRRQVVEPQHF. Here the CDR3 DNA reads TGTGCCAGCAGACGCCAGGTTGTTGAGCCCCAGCATTTT. Drawing the rest from reference TRBV28 and TRBJ1-5, the complete variable domain is DVKVTQSSRYLVKRTGEKVFLECVQDMDHENMFWYRQDPGLGLRLIYFSYDVKMKEKGDIPEGYSVSREKKERFSLILESASTNQTSMYLCASRRQVVEPQHFGDGTRLSIL.

J is TRBJ2-5 and V is TRBV7-2; 11 bases are a match to TRBD2. J gave up 4 bases and V 4 bases, and 8 bases lay outside the gene matches. Per germline, CDR1 SGHTA and CDR2 FQGNSA. CDR3 length: 16 amino acids. The CDR3 region is CASSSLTSGRGETQYF. For the CDR3, the DNA is TGTGCCAGCAGCTCGCTTACTAGCGGGAGAGGAGAGACCCAGTACTTC. The full variable domain, completed using reference TRBV7-2 and TRBJ2-5, is GAGVSQSPSNKVTEKGKDVELRCDPISGHTALYWYRQSLGQGLEFLIYFQGNSAPDKSGLPSDRFSAERTGGSVSTLTIQRTQQEDSAVYLCASSSLTSGRGETQYFGPGTRLLVL.

The chain recombines TRBV4-1 with TRBJ2-7, with D unresolved. With 1 base removed from V and 1 base from J, the gap between germline ends came to 11 bases. Germline values: CDR1 MGHRA, CDR2 YSYEKL. The CDR3 contains 15 residues. CDR3 DNA: TGCGCCAGCAGCCAAGTAAGTGGCCAATCCTACGAGCAGTACTTC. It translates to CASSQVSGQSYEQYF.

V usage is TRBV19 and J usage is TRBJ2-7; 9 bases line up with TRBD1. Germline assignment: CDR1 LNHDA and CDR2 SQIVND (reference sequence). Unmatched junction bases numbered 5, after V lost 9 bases and J lost 5 bases. This CDR3 region has 12 residues. CDR3 coding DNA: TGTGCCAGCCGGGACAGGGTGCACGAGCAGTACTTC. The encoded protein is CASRDRVHEQYF. The complete variable domain, with remaining parts taken from reference TRBV19 and TRBJ2-7, reads DGGITQSPKYLFRKEGQNVTLSCEQNLNHDAMYWYRQDPGQGLRLIYYSQIVNDFQKGDIAEGYSVSREKKESFPLTVTSAQKNPTAFYLCASRDRVHEQYFGPGTRLTVT.

On this clone itself: Distinct nucleotide sequences in the sample also encode this CDR3. The chain joins TRBV5-1 to TRBJ1-4; tentative D call: TRBD1 (5 bases). CDR3 size: 14 residues. V was trimmed by 0 bases and J by 8 bases, leaving 11 bases between them. From germline, CDR1 is SGHRS and CDR2 YFSETQ. CDR3 sequence reads: CASSLGQGGEKLFF. CDR3 coding DNA: TGCGCCAGCAGCTTGGGTCAGGGAGGGGAAAAACTGTTTTTT.

The CDR3 is CASSLVGTSGEQFF. The CDR3 region has the DNA TGCGCCAGCAGCTTGGTTGGCACTAGTGGTGAGCAGTTCTTC. The chain couples TRBV5-1 to TRBJ2-1, with a tentative D call TRBD2 (5 bases). Germline CDR1 and CDR2: SGHRS and YFSETQ. The CDR3 has 14 residues. Trimming pared 0 bases from V and 9 bases from J, leaving 13 bases between.

The CDR3 DNA follows: TGTGCCAGCAGCGTAGGGGCCGGGAGCGGTACCGGGGAGCTGTTTTTT. Translating it yields CASSVGAGSGTGELFF. V usage is TRBV9 and J usage is TRBJ2-2; TRBD2 might be the D (6 bases). This CDR3 region has 16 residues. V lost 0 bases and J 5 bases, leaving 14 bases between the germline ends. Germline-derived CDR1 and CDR2 are SGDLS and YYNGEE.

The chain's CDR3 is CASSLDWGDQETQYF. CDR3 DNA: TGTGCCAGCAGCTTAGACTGGGGCGACCAAGAGACCCAGTACTTC. J is TRBJ2-5 and V is TRBV7-8; D possibly corresponds to TRBD1 (5 bases). CDR3 length: 15 amino acids. Germline assignment: CDR1 SGHVS and CDR2 FQNEAQ. V lost 1 base and J lost 0, with 9 bases in between.

This chain joins TRBV10-3 and TRBJ2-5; TRBD1 is a possible D gene (7 bases). Germline lookup yields CDR1 ENHRY and CDR2 SYGVKD. V shed 2 bases and J shed 5 bases, with 9 bases lying between them. This CDR3 is 13 amino acids long. CDR3 protein: CAISEGGGETQYF. The CDR3 region has the DNA TGTGCCATCAGTGAGGGAGGGGGCGAGACCCAGTACTTC.

This sequence joins TRBV25-1 and TRBJ1-6; the D gene is possibly TRBD1 (6 bases). The CDR3 spans 16 residues. Germline lookup yields CDR1 MGHDK and CDR2 SYGVNS. Trimming took 1 base from V and 10 from J, leaving 17 bases between them. The CDR3 bases are TGTGCCAGCAGTGAATCCACCAGGGGCTATCGATCACCCCTCCACTTT. Amino acids: CASSESTRGYRSPLHF.

This clone was detected once. This chain connects TRBV7-2 to TRBJ2-7; tentative D call: TRBD1 (6 bases). Germline loops: CDR1 SGHTA, CDR2 FQGNSA. The CDR3 sequence is 14 residues long. Trimming shortened V by 5 bases and J by 3 bases, and 14 bases separated the two germline ends. The CDR3: CASSPRTASYEQYF. The DNA of the CDR3 is TGTGCCAGCAGCCCACGGACAGCGAGCTACGAGCAGTACTTC. Looking up the rest from reference TRBV7-2 and TRBJ2-7 gives the full variable domain: GAGVSQSPSNKVTEKGKDVELRCDPISGHTALYWYRQSLGQGLEFLIYFQGNSAPDKSGLPSDRFSAERTGGSVSTLTIQRTQQEDSAVYLCASSPRTASYEQYFGPGTRLTVT.

In this sample, this clone turned up a few times. The DNA is omitted, as the CDR3 cannot be located on it reliably, and the CDR3 follows TCRdb's listing. The V and J genes are TRBV30 and TRBJ2-2; the listed D gene, TRBD2, was not tested against the DNA. Germline CDR1 and CDR2: GTSNPN and SVGIG (reference sequence). 15 amino acids form the CDR3, both terminal residues included. CDR3 amino acids: CAWTVAELRAGELFF.

The genes are TRBV18 and TRBJ1-3, with D hard to call. The CDR3 is 16 amino acids. CDR1 and CDR2 (germline): KGHSH, LQKENI. V lost 2 bases, J lost 0 bases, and 11 bases lay in between. The CDR3 DNA reads as TGTGCCAGCTCACCATTGTTTATTTCCTCTGGAAACACCATATATTTT. It specifies CASSPLFISSGNTIYF.

This clone was detected a few times. This chain links TRBV15 with TRBJ1-2, with 10 bases identical to TRBD1. CDR1 and CDR2 from the germline V gene are LNHNV and YYDKDF (reference sequence). This CDR3 region has 16 residues. V lost 0 bases to trimming and J lost 7 bases; unmatched junction nucleotides: 8. CDR3 nucleotides: TGTGCCACCAGCAGAGAGGTTGGGACAGGGGTCCTTGGCTACACCTTC. This codes for CATSREVGTGVLGYTF.

CDR3 in DNA: TGTGCCAGCAGTTTAAAGAGAAGATATGGCTACACCTTC. Translating it yields CASSLKRRYGYTF. The chain uses TRBV12-3 or TRBV12-4 and TRBJ1-2, with D uncertain. V was clipped by 2 bases and J by 5 bases, with 9 bases between them. The CDR3 runs 13 residues.